The present T cell receptor (beta chain) was sequenced within a study of blood T cell repertoires in COVID-19. Study as a whole: Both acute and convalescent COVID-19 samples were obtained from the United States, Italy and Spain. PBMCs, B-cell-depleted T cells, or T cells provided the cDNA or gDNA that made up the material.

The authors' processing: By means of reference gene primer amplification, nucleated cell counts were estimated. Assay used: immunoSEQ multiplex PCR; TCRdb lists only in-frame clones, some missing. V and J calls and clone size follow that table, whereas D and trimming were derived from the DNA. The table records approximately 90,000 clones, more than 70% of them present only once. This clone has just a few counts. The germline gives CDR1 SNHLY, CDR2 FYNNEI. There are 14 residues in the CDR3. Trimming stripped 2 bases from V and 8 bases from J, with 12 bases between. The receptor was derived from a human donor with acute or convalescent COVID-19. The donor label of this sample is uncertain. The source material was peripheral blood. The V gene is TRBV2, the J gene TRBJ1-4; D remains unclear. DNA for the CDR3: TGTGCCAGCAGTGAAAACCAGTATCAAGAAAAACTGTTTTTT. Protein: CASSENQYQEKLFF.